One TCR beta chain is described in this entry. In unsorted samples, genomic DNA was obtained using around 100 million PBMCs. This specimen belongs to a study of shared clonotypes between healthy human individuals. Per the original data handling: From ImmunoSEQ came sequences covering only the junction and carrying no quality scores, so filtering differed. The table came from immunoSEQ multiplex PCR; TCRdb's copy has only in-frame clones and leaves some out. D and trimming come from the DNA, and the V and J calls and clone size come from that table. The table includes about half a million clones, more than 75% detected once. CDR1 LNHDA and CDR2 SQIVND come from the germline V gene (reference sequence). Trimming took 0 bases from V and 5 from J, leaving 13 bases between them. CDR3 size: 15 residues.

Sequenced: PBMCs. The clonotype was recovered from a middle-aged woman in good health. Some clones in this sample may be carry-over from other donors' samples. The rearrangement joins TRBV19 to TRBJ1-1, with D maybe TRBD1 (5 bases). CDR3 in amino acids: CASSIDRQGWTEAFF. DNA for the CDR3: TGTGCCAGTAGTATAGATCGCCAGGGATGGACTGAAGCTTTCTTT.